This entry lists 21 T cell receptor beta chains sequenced from one sample in a study of beta chain features in type 1 diabetes listed by TCRdb under 2018. Library preparation employed the immunoSEQ multiplex PCR assay. The entire isolated RNA was reverse transcribed using the High Capacity cDNA Reverse Transcription Kit, and thus expressed TCRB transcripts were sequenced. The table comes from immuneACCESS by way of TCRdb, which keeps in-frame sequences with V and J called. Part of the clones is missing from these tables; in studies checked, under half for an unresolved V gene and the rest for unknown reasons. Here the sample has under 20,000 clones; around 50% occur a single time. The leading ten clones occupy approximately 0.46% of the sample. Sample: stem cell memory CD4+ T cells from blood. According to the study, the label for this sample's cell subset or site signals: stem cell-like memory CD4+ T cells. Receptors originate from a man aged 18-30 years in good health.

The chain combines TRBV29-1 with TRBJ2-7; a possible D gene is TRBD1 (6 bases). Trimming removed 6 bases from V and 2 bases from J, with 11 bases in between. The CDR3 is 12 residues long. Looked up from germline, CDR1 is SQVTM and CDR2 is ANQGSEA. In DNA form, the CDR3 reads TGCAGCGTCCGGACAGCGCCCTACGAGCAGTACTTC. This translates into CSVRTAPYEQYF.

V and J are TRBV7-2 and TRBJ1-1; 8 bases are a match to TRBD1. V lost 1 base, J lost 4 bases, and 5 bases stayed unmatched. Germline CDR1 reads SGHTA; CDR2 reads FQGNSA. The CDR3 covers 15 residues. CDR3 protein: CASSLEWTGSTEAFF. The DNA of the CDR3 is TGTGCCAGCAGCTTAGAATGGACAGGGAGCACTGAAGCTTTCTTT. Based on the CDR3 plus reference TRBV7-2 and TRBJ1-1, the full variable domain is GAGVSQSPSNKVTEKGKDVELRCDPISGHTALYWYRQSLGQGLEFLIYFQGNSAPDKSGLPSDRFSAERTGGSVSTLTIQRTQQEDSAVYLCASSLEWTGSTEAFFGQGTRLTVV.

This clone was observed a few times. The chain couples TRBV7-3 to TRBJ2-1; 8 bases agree with TRBD2. Germline V gene sequence: CDR1 SGHTA, CDR2 FQGTGA. CDR3 length: 15 residues. Germline trimming cut 5 bases from V and 6 bases from J; bases unmatched to any gene: 9. The CDR3 reads CASSPSGFQPNEQFF. CDR3 in DNA: TGTGCCAGCAGCCCTAGCGGGTTTCAACCCAATGAGCAGTTCTTC.

This rearrangement joins TRBV29-1 to TRBJ1-1; 7 positions agree with TRBD1. The CDR3 spans 13 residues. Germline-derived CDR1 and CDR2 are SQVTM and ANQGSEA. Unmatched junction bases numbered 7, after V lost 2 bases and J lost 7 bases. This CDR3 reads CSVERGDRVEAFF. CDR3 DNA: TGCAGCGTTGAAAGAGGTGACAGGGTTGAAGCTTTCTTT.

This rearrangement joins TRBV6-5 to TRBJ1-1; D is uncertain. V was shortened by 5 bases and J by 8 bases, with 9 bases between the two germline ends. CDR3 length: 11 residues. CDR1 and CDR2 from the germline V gene are MNHEY and SVGAGI. The CDR3 region has the DNA TGTGCCAGCAGTGAATGGAGGGAAGCTTTCTTT. Protein product: CASSEWREAFF.

The genes are TRBV7-2 and TRBJ2-2, with 9 bases lining up with TRBD2. The J segment lost 5 bases and the V segment lost 5 bases, leaving 9 bases of the junction unmatched. Germline loops: CDR1 SGHTA, CDR2 FQGNSA. The CDR3 loop spans 16 amino acids. CDR3 amino acids: CASSLRLAATTGELFF. CDR3 bases: TGTGCCAGCAGCCTAAGACTAGCGGCGACTACCGGGGAGCTGTTTTTT.

V gene TRBV29-1 combines with J gene TRBJ1-5; the match to TRBD1 covers 7 bases. Looked up from germline, CDR1 is SQVTM and CDR2 is ANQGSEA. J gave up 0 bases and V 7 bases, and 6 bases lay outside the gene matches. The CDR3 loop spans 14 amino acids. This CDR3 reads CSALQGDSNQPQHF. In DNA form, the CDR3 reads TGCAGCGCCCTTCAGGGGGATAGCAATCAGCCCCAGCATTTT.

The chain employs TRBV5-1 and TRBJ2-7; 7 bases align to TRBD2. Germline V gene sequence: CDR1 SGHRS, CDR2 YFSETQ. CDR3 length: 17 residues. The V gene end was trimmed by 3 bases and the J gene end by 1 base; junction bases not matched to a gene: 13. Written as DNA, the CDR3 is TGCGCCAGCAGCTGGGCCGATGTTGCTAGCGGTTCCTACGAGCAGTACTTC. Encoded protein: CASSWADVASGSYEQYF. Drawing the rest from reference TRBV5-1 and TRBJ2-7, the complete variable domain is KAGVTQTPRYLIKTRGQQVTLSCSPISGHRSVSWYQQTPGQGLQFLFEYFSETQRNKGNFPGRFSGRQFSNSRSEMNVSTLELGDSALYLCASSWADVASGSYEQYFGPGTRLTVT.

The genes are TRBV10-3 and TRBJ2-3, with D perhaps TRBD2 (6 bases). Germline V gene data show CDR1 as ENHRY and CDR2 as SYGVKD. The CDR3 is made up of 13 amino acids. Between the trimmed V and J ends, which lost 7 bases and 2 bases, there was a span of 10 bases. The CDR3 sequence is CAITGDFTDTQYF. The DNA of the CDR3 is TGTGCCATCACCGGGGACTTCACAGATACGCAGTATTTT.

This chain uses TRBV2 with TRBJ2-3, with D perhaps matching TRBD1 (6 bases). V was pared by 11 bases and J by 2 bases, with 14 bases between. Germline V CDR1 and CDR2: SNHLY, FYNNEI. The CDR3 is 13 amino acids. The CDR3: CALGAAFTDTQYF. The DNA of the CDR3 is TGTGCCCTGGGGGCCGCATTCACAGATACGCAGTATTTT.

This clone was seen just once. This chain uses TRBV7-2 with TRBJ2-4, with 7 bases matching TRBD2. The CDR3 has 15 residues. V lost 1 base, J lost 5 bases, and 5 bases stayed unmatched. The V gene's germline CDR1 is SGHTA and CDR2 FQGNSA. Here the CDR3 DNA reads TGTGCCAGCAGCTTAGTGGGGGGGAAGGAAAACATTCAGTACTTC. Translation: CASSLVGGKENIQYF.

This clone is classed as medium-sized. The rearrangement uses TRBV5-6 and TRBJ2-4; 7 positions match TRBD2. CDR1 is SGHDT and CDR2 is YYEEEE in the germline V gene. This CDR3 is built from 12 residues. J was trimmed by 12 bases and V by 4 bases; bases with no gene match: 7. In DNA, the CDR3 is TGTGCCAGCAGCCGGAGCGGGGCGAATCAGTACTTC. This encodes CASSRSGANQYF.

The rearrangement joins TRBV5-6 to TRBJ2-5; 10 bases are a match to TRBD2. The CDR3 totals 15 residues. Per germline, CDR1 SGHDT and CDR2 YYEEEE. The V gene end was trimmed by 3 bases and the J gene end by 2 bases; junction bases not matched to a gene: 4. CDR3 in DNA: TGTGCCAGCAGCTCTACTAGCGGGGCTCAAGAGACCCAGTACTTC. Its protein product is CASSSTSGAQETQYF.

The table lists this clone with a count of one. The J gene is TRBJ1-1, the V gene TRBV18, with D unclear. Trimming removed 6 bases from V and 10 bases from J, with 18 bases in between. The CDR3 sequence is 13 residues long. From germline, CDR1 is KGHSH and CDR2 LQKENI. CDR3 sequence (DNA): TGTGCCAGCTCCCCCGAGGGTCATCCCCGAGCTTTCTTT. Its translation is CASSPEGHPRAFF.

This clone was seen only a few times. V usage is TRBV7-2 and J usage is TRBJ1-2; 7 bases line up with TRBD1. This CDR3 has 16 residues. Germline V lookup: CDR1 SGHTA, CDR2 FQGNSA. With V trimmed by 1 base and J by 8 bases, 13 bases remained unmatched. This chain's CDR3 is CASSLVLAGGSHGYTF. The CDR3 nucleotides are TGTGCCAGCAGCTTAGTCCTGGCAGGGGGTAGTCACGGCTACACCTTC. Complete variable domain (other parts from reference TRBV7-2 and TRBJ1-2): GAGVSQSPSNKVTEKGKDVELRCDPISGHTALYWYRQSLGQGLEFLIYFQGNSAPDKSGLPSDRFSAERTGGSVSTLTIQRTQQEDSAVYLCASSLVLAGGSHGYTFGSGTRLTVV.

The chain uses TRBV7-2 and TRBJ1-2; possibly TRBD1 for D (5 bases). The CDR3 covers 14 residues. Trimming took 2 bases from V and 0 from J, leaving 7 bases between them. Germline loops: CDR1 SGHTA, CDR2 FQGNSA. CDR3 protein: CASSLSRANYGYTF. The CDR3 DNA is TGTGCCAGCAGCTTAAGCAGGGCTAACTATGGCTACACCTTC.

This chain uses TRBV6-6 with TRBJ2-7; 11 bases align to TRBD2. Germline CDR1 is MNHNY and CDR2 is SVGAGI (reference sequence). Trimming at V came to 6 bases and at J to 4 bases, leaving 8 bases not matched to a gene. This CDR3 region has 15 residues. The DNA of the CDR3 is TGTGCCAGCAGCAAGGGGACTAGCGGACCTTACGAGCAGTACTTC. Translated, it gives CASSKGTSGPYEQYF.

The chain uses TRBV6-5 and TRBJ2-7; a possible D gene is TRBD2 (6 bases). The germline V gene encodes CDR1 MNHEY and CDR2 SVGAGI. This CDR3 has 15 residues. Trimming pared 2 bases from V and 0 bases from J, leaving 11 bases between. The CDR3 region is CASSYAGTSSYEQYF. The CDR3 nucleotides read TGTGCCAGCAGTTACGCGGGGACGAGCTCCTACGAGCAGTACTTC.

J is TRBJ2-7 and V is TRBV7-2; D perhaps matches TRBD2 (5 bases). This CDR3 is built from 14 residues. Trimming stripped 1 base from V and 2 bases from J, with 9 bases between. CDR1 is SGHTA and CDR2 is FQGNSA in the germline V gene. This chain's CDR3 is CASSLETGTYEQYF. CDR3 nucleotide sequence: TGTGCCAGCAGCTTAGAGACGGGGACCTACGAGCAGTACTTC.

This clone has more than one count but fewer than ten. The chain recombines TRBV19 with TRBJ2-7; D possibly corresponds to TRBD2 (7 bases). From germline, CDR1 is LNHDA and CDR2 SQIVND (reference sequence). The V gene lost 10 bases and the J gene lost 2 bases, with 18 bases spanning the gap. There are 14 residues in the CDR3. CDR3 nucleotide sequence: TGTGCCACTCGAGAGGGGGGGAACCCCTACGAGCAGTACTTC. Translating it yields CATREGGNPYEQYF. The entire variable domain, with the rest obtained from reference TRBV19 and TRBJ2-7, is as follows: DGGITQSPKYLFRKEGQNVTLSCEQNLNHDAMYWYRQDPGQGLRLIYYSQIVNDFQKGDIAEGYSVSREKKESFPLTVTSAQKNPTAFYLCATREGGNPYEQYFGPGTRLTVT.

The chain joins TRBV29-1 to TRBJ1-1, with 11 bases aligning to TRBD1. The CDR3 runs 14 residues. After removal of 5 bases from V and 4 bases from J, the junction contained 6 bases not matched to a gene. The germline V gene encodes CDR1 SQVTM and CDR2 ANQGSEA. The CDR3 region has the DNA TGCAGCGTTCCCGGGGGGACAGGGGGCACTGAAGCTTTCTTT. This translates into CSVPGGTGGTEAFF.